Below, one T cell receptor (beta chain) is given with its context. The data derive from a study of human T cells and chemical hapten exposure. In the library, unique molecular identifiers were attached to individual cDNA molecules. A single record per CDR3 protein comes from TCRdb applying MiXCR to the RACE reads. The sample holds tens of thousands of distinct CDR3 sequences; about 10% are singletons and the top ten take around 2.2%. Time point denoted: patch test 2, 6 weeks after DPC sensitization. The sample's treatment: therapeutic diphenylcyclopropenone sensitization with weekly scalp DPC. People who gave samples had alopecia, were 18 to 70 years old, and were suitable for DPC. Before extraction, the whole blood was not fractionated, and total RNA was taken from it. The V gene's germline CDR1 is MRHNA and CDR2 SNTAGT. This CDR3 is built from 13 residues. The junction had 4 bases not matched to a gene; V was cut back by 3 bases and J by 6 bases.

The chain recombines TRBV6-4 with TRBJ1-1, with 7 bases lining up with TRBD1. The sequencing here drew on whole blood, taken in connection with sensitization to the hapten diphenylcyclopropenone (DPC). The TCR comes from a man between 40 and 49 years old with alopecia areata. Some clones in this sample may be carry-over from other donors' samples. The CDR3: CASSEVTGSEAFF. CDR3 coding DNA: TGTGCCAGCAGTGAAGTGACAGGGTCTGAAGCTTTCTTT.